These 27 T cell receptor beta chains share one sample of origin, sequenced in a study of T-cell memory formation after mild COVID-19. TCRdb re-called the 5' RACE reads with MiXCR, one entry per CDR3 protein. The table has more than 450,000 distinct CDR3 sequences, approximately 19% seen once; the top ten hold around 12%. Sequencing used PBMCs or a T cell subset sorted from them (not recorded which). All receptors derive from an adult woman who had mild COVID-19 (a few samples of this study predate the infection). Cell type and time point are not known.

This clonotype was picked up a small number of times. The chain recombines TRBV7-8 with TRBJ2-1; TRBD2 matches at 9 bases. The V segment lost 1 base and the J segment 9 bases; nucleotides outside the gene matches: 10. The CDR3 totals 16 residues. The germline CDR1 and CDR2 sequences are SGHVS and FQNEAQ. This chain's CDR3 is CASSLDILGLAVEQFF. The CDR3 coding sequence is TGTGCCAGCAGCTTAGATATACTGGGACTAGCAGTTGAGCAGTTCTTC.

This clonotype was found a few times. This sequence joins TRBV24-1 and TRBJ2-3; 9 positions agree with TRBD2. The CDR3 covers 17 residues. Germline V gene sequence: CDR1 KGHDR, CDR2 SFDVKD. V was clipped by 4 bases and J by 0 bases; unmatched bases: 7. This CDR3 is CATSDLPTSGSTDTQYF. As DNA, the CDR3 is TGTGCCACCAGTGACCTCCCAACTAGCGGGAGCACAGATACGCAGTATTTT.

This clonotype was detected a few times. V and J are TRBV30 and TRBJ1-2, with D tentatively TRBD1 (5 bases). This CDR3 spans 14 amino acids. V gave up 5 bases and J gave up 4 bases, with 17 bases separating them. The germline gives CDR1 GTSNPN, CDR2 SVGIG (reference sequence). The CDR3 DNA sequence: TGTGCCTGGCGGGGACTCCCGGGACGCTATGGCTACACCTTC. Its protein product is CAWRGLPGRYGYTF.

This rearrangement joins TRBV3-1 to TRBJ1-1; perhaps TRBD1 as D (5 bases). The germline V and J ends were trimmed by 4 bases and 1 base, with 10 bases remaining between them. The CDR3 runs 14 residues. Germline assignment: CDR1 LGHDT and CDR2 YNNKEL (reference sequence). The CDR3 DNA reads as TGTGCCAGCAGCCGCCTAACAGGGAACACTGAAGCTTTCTTT. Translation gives CASSRLTGNTEAFF.

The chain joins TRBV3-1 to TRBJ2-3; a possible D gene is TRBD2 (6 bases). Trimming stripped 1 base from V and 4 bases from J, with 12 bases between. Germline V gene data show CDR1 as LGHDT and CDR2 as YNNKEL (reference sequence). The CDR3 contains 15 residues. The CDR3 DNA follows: TGTGCCAGCAGCCAAGGACTAGGGCTCGCAGATACGCAGTATTTT. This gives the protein CASSQGLGLADTQYF.

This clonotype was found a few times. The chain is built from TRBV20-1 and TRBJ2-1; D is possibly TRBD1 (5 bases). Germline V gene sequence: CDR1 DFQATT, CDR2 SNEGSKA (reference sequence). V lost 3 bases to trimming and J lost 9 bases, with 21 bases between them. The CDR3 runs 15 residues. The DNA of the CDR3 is TGCAGTGCTAGTCTATGGGCAGGGTGGGGCGGTGAGCAGTTCTTC. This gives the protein CSASLWAGWGGEQFF.

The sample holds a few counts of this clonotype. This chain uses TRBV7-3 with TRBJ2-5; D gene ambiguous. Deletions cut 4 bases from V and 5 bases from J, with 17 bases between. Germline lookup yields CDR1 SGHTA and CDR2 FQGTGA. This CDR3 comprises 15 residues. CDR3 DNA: TGTGCCAGCAGCTCCTCGGGTTCAGTTGCTGAGACCCAGTACTTC. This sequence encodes CASSSSGSVAETQYF. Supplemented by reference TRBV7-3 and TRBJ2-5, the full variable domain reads GAGVSQTPSNKVTEKGKYVELRCDPISGHTALYWYRQSLGQGPEFLIYFQGTGAADDSGLPNDRFFAVRPEGSVSTLKIQRTERGDSAVYLCASSSSGSVAETQYFGPGTRLLVL.

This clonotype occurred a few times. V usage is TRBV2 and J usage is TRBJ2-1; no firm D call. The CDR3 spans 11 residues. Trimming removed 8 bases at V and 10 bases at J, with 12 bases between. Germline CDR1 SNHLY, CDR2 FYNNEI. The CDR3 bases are TGTGCCAGCTCCCAGCTATCGGAGCAGTTCTTC. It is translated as CASSQLSEQFF.

The CDR3 reads CASSLYSQGQTGELFF. CDR3 bases: TGTGCCAGCAGCTTATATTCACAGGGGCAAACCGGGGAGCTGTTTTTT. The chain recombines TRBV7-6 with TRBJ2-2, with TRBD1 identical over 7 bases. CDR3 length equals 16 residues. V dropped 2 bases and J dropped 5; count of bases not matched to a gene: 8. CDR1 is SGHVS and CDR2 is FNYEAQ in the germline V gene. The complete variable domain, with remaining parts taken from reference TRBV7-6 and TRBJ2-2, reads GAGVSQSPRYKVTKRGQDVALRCDPISGHVSLYWYRQALGQGPEFLTYFNYEAQQDKSGLPNDRFSAERPEGSISTLTIQRTEQRDSAMYRCASSLYSQGQTGELFFGEGSRLTVL.

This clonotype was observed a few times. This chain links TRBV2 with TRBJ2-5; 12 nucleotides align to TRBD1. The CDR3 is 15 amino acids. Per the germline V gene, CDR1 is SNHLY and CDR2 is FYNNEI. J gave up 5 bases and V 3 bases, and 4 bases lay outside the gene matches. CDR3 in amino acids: CASSEGQGARETQYF. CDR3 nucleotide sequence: TGTGCCAGCAGTGAGGGACAGGGGGCGAGGGAGACCCAGTACTTC.

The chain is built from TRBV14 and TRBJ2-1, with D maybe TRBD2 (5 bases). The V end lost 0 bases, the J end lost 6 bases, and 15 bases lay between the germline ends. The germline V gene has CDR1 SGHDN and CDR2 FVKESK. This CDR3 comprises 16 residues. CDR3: CASSQDRPEGLNEQFF. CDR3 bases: TGTGCCAGCAGCCAAGACCGCCCAGAGGGTCTCAATGAGCAGTTCTTC.

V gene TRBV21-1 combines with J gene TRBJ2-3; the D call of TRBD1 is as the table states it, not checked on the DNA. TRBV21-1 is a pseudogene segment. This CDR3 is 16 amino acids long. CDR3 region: CASSKPGGTSTDTQYF. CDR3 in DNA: TGTGCCAGCAGCAAACCCGGGGGTACTAGCACAGATACGCAGTATTTT.

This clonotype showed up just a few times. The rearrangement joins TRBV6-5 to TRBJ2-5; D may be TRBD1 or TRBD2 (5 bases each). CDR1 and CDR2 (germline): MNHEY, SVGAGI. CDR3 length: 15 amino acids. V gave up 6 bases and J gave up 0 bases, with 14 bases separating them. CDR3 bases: TGTGCCAGCAGGCGCACCGGGACCTACCAAGAGACCCAGTACTTC. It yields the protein CASRRTGTYQETQYF.

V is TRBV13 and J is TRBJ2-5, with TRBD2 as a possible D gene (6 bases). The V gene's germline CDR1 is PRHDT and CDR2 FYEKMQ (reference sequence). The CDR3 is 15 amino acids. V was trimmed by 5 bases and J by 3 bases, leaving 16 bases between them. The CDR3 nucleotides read TGTGCCAGCAGCCCGAGACGCGGGGAGAAAGAGACCCAGTACTTC. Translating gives CASSPRRGEKETQYF.

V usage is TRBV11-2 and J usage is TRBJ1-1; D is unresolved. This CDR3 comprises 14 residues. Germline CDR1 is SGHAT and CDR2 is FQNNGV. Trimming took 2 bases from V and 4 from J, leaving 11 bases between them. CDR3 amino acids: CASSLHLGGTEAFF. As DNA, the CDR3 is TGTGCCAGCAGCTTACACCTGGGAGGCACTGAAGCTTTCTTT.

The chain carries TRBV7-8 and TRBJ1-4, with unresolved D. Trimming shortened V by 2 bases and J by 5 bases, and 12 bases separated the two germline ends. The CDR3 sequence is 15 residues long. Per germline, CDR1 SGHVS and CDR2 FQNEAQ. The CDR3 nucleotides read TGTGCCAGCAGCTTAAGGGCCGCTATGAATGAAAAACTGTTTTTT. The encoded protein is CASSLRAAMNEKLFF.

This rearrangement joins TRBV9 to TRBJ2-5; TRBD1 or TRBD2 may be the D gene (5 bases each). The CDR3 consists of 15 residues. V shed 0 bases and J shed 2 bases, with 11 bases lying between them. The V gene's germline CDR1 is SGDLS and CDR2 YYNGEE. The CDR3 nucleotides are TGTGCCAGCAGCGTAGTTGGGGGATCTCAAGAGACCCAGTACTTC. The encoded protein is CASSVVGGSQETQYF.

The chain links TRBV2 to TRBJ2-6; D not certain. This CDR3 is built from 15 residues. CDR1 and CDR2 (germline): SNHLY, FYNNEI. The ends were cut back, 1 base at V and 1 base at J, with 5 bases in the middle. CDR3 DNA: TGTGCCAGCAGTGAAGAGGGTTCTGGGGCCAACGTCCTGACTTTC. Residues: CASSEEGSGANVLTF.

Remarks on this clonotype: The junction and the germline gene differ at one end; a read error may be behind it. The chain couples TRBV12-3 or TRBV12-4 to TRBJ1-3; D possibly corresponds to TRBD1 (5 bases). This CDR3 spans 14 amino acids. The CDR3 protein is CASSLPVRRGGLDF. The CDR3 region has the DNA TGTGCCAGCAGTCTCCCTGTCCGCCGTGGGGGTTTGGATTTT.

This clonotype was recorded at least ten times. CDR3 sequence reads: CASSLLGEGEPQHF. The CDR3 nucleotides read TGCGCCAGCAGCTTGTTGGGGGAAGGGGAGCCCCAGCATTTT. This rearrangement joins TRBV5-1 to TRBJ1-5; TRBD1 is a possible D gene (5 bases). V was pared by 1 base and J by 8 bases, with 13 bases between. Germline V gene data show CDR1 as SGHRS and CDR2 as YFSETQ. This CDR3 is 14 amino acids long.

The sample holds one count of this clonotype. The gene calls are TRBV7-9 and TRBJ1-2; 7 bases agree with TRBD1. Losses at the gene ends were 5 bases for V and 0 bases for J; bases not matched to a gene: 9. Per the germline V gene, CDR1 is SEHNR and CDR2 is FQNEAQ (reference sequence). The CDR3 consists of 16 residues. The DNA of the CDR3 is TGTGCCAGCAGCCCCGGGACAGCCAGTGCTAACTATGGCTACACCTTC. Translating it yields CASSPGTASANYGYTF.

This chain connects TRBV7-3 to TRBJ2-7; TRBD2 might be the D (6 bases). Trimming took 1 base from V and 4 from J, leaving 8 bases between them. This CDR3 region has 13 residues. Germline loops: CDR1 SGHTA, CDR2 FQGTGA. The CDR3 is CASSLIAGYEQYF. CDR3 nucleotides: TGTGCCAGCAGCTTAATTGCGGGGTACGAGCAGTACTTC. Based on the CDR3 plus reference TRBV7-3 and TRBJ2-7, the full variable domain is GAGVSQTPSNKVTEKGKYVELRCDPISGHTALYWYRQSLGQGPEFLIYFQGTGAADDSGLPNDRFFAVRPEGSVSTLKIQRTERGDSAVYLCASSLIAGYEQYFGPGTRLTVT.

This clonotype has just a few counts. The DNA for the CDR3 is TGTGCCAGCAGCCGTTTTATTAGTTTACAAGAGACCCAGTACTTC. Encoded protein: CASSRFISLQETQYF. The V gene is TRBV7-6, the J gene TRBJ2-5; D is unresolved. V was trimmed by 5 bases and J by 2 bases, leaving 15 bases between them. Germline V gives CDR1 SGHVS, CDR2 FNYEAQ. The CDR3 is 15 residues long.

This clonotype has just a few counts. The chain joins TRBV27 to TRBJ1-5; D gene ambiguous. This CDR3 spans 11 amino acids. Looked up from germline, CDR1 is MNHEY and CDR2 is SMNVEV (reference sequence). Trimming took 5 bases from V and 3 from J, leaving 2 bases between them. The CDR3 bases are TGTGCCAGCAGTACCAATCAGCCCCAGCATTTT. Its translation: CASSTNQPQHF.

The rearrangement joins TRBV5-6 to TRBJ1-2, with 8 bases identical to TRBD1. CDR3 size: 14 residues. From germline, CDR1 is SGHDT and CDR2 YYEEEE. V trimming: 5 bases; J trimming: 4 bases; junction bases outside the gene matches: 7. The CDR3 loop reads CASSEDREGYGYTF. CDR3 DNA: TGTGCCAGCAGTGAGGACAGGGAGGGCTATGGCTACACCTTC.

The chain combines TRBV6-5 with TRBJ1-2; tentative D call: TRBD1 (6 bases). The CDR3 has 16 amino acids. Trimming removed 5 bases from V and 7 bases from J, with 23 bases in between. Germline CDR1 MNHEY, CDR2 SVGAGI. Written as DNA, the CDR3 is TGTGCCAGCAGTCCCCAGGATTGGGGGCGCAAAAGTGGCTACACCTTC. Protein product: CASSPQDWGRKSGYTF.

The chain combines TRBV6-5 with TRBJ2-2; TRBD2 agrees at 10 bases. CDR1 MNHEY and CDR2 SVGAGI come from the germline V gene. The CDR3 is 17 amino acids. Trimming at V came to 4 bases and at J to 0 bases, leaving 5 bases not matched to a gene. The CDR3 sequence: CASSFFGLAANTGELFF. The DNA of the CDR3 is TGTGCCAGCAGTTTCTTCGGACTAGCGGCGAACACCGGGGAGCTGTTTTTT.